The clone carrying this T cell receptor beta chain has only a few counts. These data are taken from a study of blood T cell repertoires in COVID-19. Overall study context: Samples of COVID-19 (acute and convalescent) were obtained from the United States, Italy and Spain. Nucleic acid was either cDNA or gDNA, and it came from T cells, B-cell-depleted T cells, or PBMCs.

V trimming: 7 bases; J trimming: 4 bases; junction bases outside the gene matches: 3. The CDR3 length is 12 residues. Germline V CDR1 and CDR2: SEHNR, FQNEAQ (reference sequence). In the authors' workflow: Nucleated cell counts were estimated from reference gene primer amplification. Sequencing used immunoSEQ multiplex PCR; TCRdb keeps in-frame clones, though not all of them. V, J and clone size reflect that table, while D and trimming were determined from the DNA. The repertoire holds around 250,000 clones, with more than 70% as singletons. The chain combines TRBV7-9 with TRBJ2-5; TRBD1 matches at 7 bases. This clonotype originated in an elderly man with acute or convalescent COVID-19. The sequencing input was peripheral blood. The CDR3 nucleotides are TGTGCCAGCACAGGGGGTATAGAGACCCAGTACTTC. Translation gives CASTGGIETQYF.